This TCR beta chain was sequenced during a study of blood T cell repertoires in COVID-19. Study at large: Sources were T cells, B-cell-depleted T cells, or PBMCs; the material itself was cDNA or gDNA.

V shed 6 bases, J shed 7 bases, and the junction held 4 bases outside the gene matches. This CDR3 is built from 12 residues. Germline-derived CDR1 and CDR2 are MNHEY and SVGAGI. The table came from immunoSEQ multiplex PCR; TCRdb's copy has only in-frame clones and leaves some out. The sample consists of hundreds of thousands of clones, roughly 91% of them appearing once. V usage is TRBV6-5 and J usage is TRBJ1-2, with 8 bases lining up with TRBD1. The material sequenced was peripheral blood. This sequence was found in a woman in her twenties or thirties with acute or convalescent COVID-19. CDR3 DNA: TGTGCCAGCAGACAGACAGGGGCTGGCTACACCTTC. Translating gives CASRQTGAGYTF.